These 21 T cell receptor beta chains share one sample of origin, sequenced in a study of blood T cell repertoires in COVID-19 (dated by TCRdb to the early 2020s). Library preparation used the immunoSEQ multiplex PCR assay. TCRdb mirrors the immuneACCESS table, restricted to in-frame sequences. Some clones are absent from its copies; in checked studies, under half trace to an unresolved V gene, and the reason for the others is unknown. This sample is represented by some 14,000 clones; about 88% of them were singletons. In total, the top ten clones hold around 50% of the sample. Sequencing input: peripheral blood. Receptor source: a man aged 55 to 70 with acute or convalescent COVID-19.

The sample holds one count of this clone. The rearrangement joins TRBV11-3 to TRBJ2-7; a possible D gene is TRBD1 (7 bases). In germline, CDR1 is SGHNT, CDR2 YENEEA. This CDR3 spans 18 amino acids. The ends were cut back, 4 bases at V and 5 bases at J, with 27 bases in the middle. CDR3 protein: CASSSHAHRGGIYDEQYF. CDR3 bases: TGTGCCAGCAGCTCTCATGCCCACAGGGGAGGCATTTACGACGAGCAGTACTTC.

In DNA form, the CDR3 reads TGTGCCAGCAGCACTAGCGGGGGGGCCTCTAGCACAGATACGCAGTATTTT. Encoded protein: CASSTSGGASSTDTQYF. The rearrangement links TRBV7-2 to TRBJ2-3; 13 bases map to TRBD2. From germline, CDR1 is SGHTA and CDR2 FQGNSA. V was pared by 5 bases and J by 0 bases, with 5 bases of the junction left unmatched. This CDR3 is built from 17 residues. Together with reference TRBV7-2 and TRBJ2-3, the CDR3 gives the full variable domain: GAGVSQSPSNKVTEKGKDVELRCDPISGHTALYWYRQSLGQGLEFLIYFQGNSAPDKSGLPSDRFSAERTGGSVSTLTIQRTQQEDSAVYLCASSTSGGASSTDTQYFGPGTRLTVL.

The sample holds one count of this clone. V gene TRBV12-3 or TRBV12-4 combines with J gene TRBJ1-1; D is undetermined. V lost 1 base to trimming and J lost 4 bases, with 7 bases between them. The length of the CDR3 is 13 residues. This CDR3 reads CASSLGQATEAFF. CDR3 bases: TGTGCCAGCAGTTTAGGCCAGGCCACTGAAGCTTTCTTT.

The rearrangement uses TRBV6-2 or TRBV6-3 and TRBJ2-7; the match to TRBD1 covers 7 bases. The CDR3 is made up of 16 amino acids. Germline CDR1 is MNHEY and CDR2 is SVGEGT. Trimming took 5 bases from V and 2 from J; bases not matched to a gene: 12. The CDR3 reads CASSATGWLAPYEQYF. CDR3 nucleotide sequence: TGTGCCAGCAGTGCGACAGGGTGGCTCGCTCCCTACGAGCAGTACTTC.

The chain couples TRBV29-1 to TRBJ1-1, with a tentative D call TRBD1 (5 bases). The CDR3 loop spans 12 amino acids. Germline V gives CDR1 SQVTM, CDR2 ANQGSEA. With 4 bases removed from V and 8 bases from J, the gap between germline ends came to 14 bases. CDR3 in amino acids: CSVGYGGGEAFF. The CDR3 DNA sequence: TGCAGCGTTGGGTATGGGGGAGGGGAAGCTTTCTTT.

The chain employs TRBV10-3 and TRBJ2-3; TRBD2 aligns across 9 bases. Germline trimming cut 7 bases from V and 2 bases from J; bases unmatched to any gene: 7. Germline CDR1 is ENHRY and CDR2 is SYGVKD. This CDR3 has 15 amino acids. The CDR3 region has the DNA TGTGCCATCAATCCGAGCGGGAGGCTCACAGATACGCAGTATTTT. Its protein is CAINPSGRLTDTQYF.

The rearrangement uses TRBV7-3 and TRBJ2-6; a weak D match, TRBD2 (5 bases). V was clipped by 1 base and J by 0 bases, with 7 bases between them. The CDR3 is made up of 16 amino acids. The germline V gene encodes CDR1 SGHTA and CDR2 FQGTGA. In nucleotides, the CDR3 is TGTGCCAGCAGCTTAAGCGGGCCCTCTGGGGCCAACGTCCTGACTTTC. Amino acid sequence: CASSLSGPSGANVLTF.

This clone was counted a few times. The V call is TRBV12-3 or TRBV12-4, the J call TRBJ2-2, with no clear D. The CDR3 has 12 amino acids. V was trimmed by 4 bases and J by 7 bases, leaving 7 bases between them. The CDR3 loop is CASSSIVGELFF. The CDR3 DNA is TGTGCCAGCAGTTCCATAGTCGGGGAGCTGTTTTTT.

CDR3 bases: TGTGCCAGCAGTGAGATAGAACTAGCGGGGGCCGACGATGAGCAGTTCTTC. Translated, it gives CASSEIELAGADDEQFF. The chain carries TRBV25-1 and TRBJ2-1, with 11 nucleotides matching TRBD2. V gave up 3 bases and J gave up 8 bases; unmatched junction bases: 12. CDR1 is MGHDK, CDR2 SYGVNS, per germline. The CDR3 is 17 amino acids. Full variable domain (remainder filled in from reference TRBV25-1 and TRBJ2-1): EADIYQTPRYLVIGTGKKITLECSQTMGHDKMYWYQQDPGMELHLIHYSYGVNSTEKGDLSSESTVSRIRTEHFPLTLESARPSHTSQYLCASSEIELAGADDEQFFGPGTRLTVL.

The gene calls are TRBV7-3 and TRBJ2-2; TRBD2 matches at 16 bases. Germline CDR1 reads SGHTA; CDR2 reads FQGTGA. V shed 4 bases and J 7 bases; nucleotides not matched to a gene: 6. The CDR3 runs 17 residues. This CDR3 reads CASSSGTSGGAFGELFF. The DNA of the CDR3 is TGTGCCAGCAGCTCCGGGACTAGCGGGGGGGCCTTCGGGGAGCTGTTTTTT.

The chain recombines TRBV5-4 with TRBJ1-3; D gene unclear. The V and J ends lost 4 bases and 1 base respectively, with 9 bases between them. Germline-derived CDR1 and CDR2 are SGHNT and YYREEE (reference sequence). This CDR3 region has 14 residues. The CDR3 spells CASSRTLSGNTIYF. In DNA, the CDR3 is TGTGCCAGCAGCCGGACTCTTTCTGGAAACACCATATATTTT.

The V call is TRBV5-1, the J call TRBJ2-3; 8 nucleotides line up with TRBD1. This CDR3 is built from 16 residues. Per the germline V gene, CDR1 is SGHRS and CDR2 is YFSETQ. V lost 4 bases and J lost 2; bases outside the gene matches: 9. The CDR3 DNA is TGCGCCAGCAGCCGCGGACAGGGTGGGAACACAGATACGCAGTATTTT. Encoded protein: CASSRGQGGNTDTQYF.

The chain joins TRBV2 to TRBJ1-5; perhaps TRBD1 as D (5 bases). Germline CDR1 reads SNHLY; CDR2 reads FYNNEI. The CDR3 length is 14 residues. V dropped 4 bases and J dropped 10 bases, with 17 bases sitting between them. The CDR3 sequence is CASSVGRAQGPQHF. CDR3 DNA sequence: TGTGCCAGCAGTGTGGGCAGGGCCCAGGGTCCCCAGCATTTT. The complete variable domain, with remaining parts taken from reference TRBV2 and TRBJ1-5, reads EPEVTQTPSHQVTQMGQEVILRCVPISNHLYFYWYRQILGQKVEFLVSFYNNEISEKSEIFDDQFSVERPDGSNFTLKIRSTKLEDSAMYFCASSVGRAQGPQHFGDGTRLSIL.

V and J are TRBV27 and TRBJ2-7; 8 bases match TRBD2. CDR1 and CDR2 (germline): MNHEY, SMNVEV (reference sequence). V lost 4 bases and J lost 2; bases outside the gene matches: 10. The CDR3 loop spans 16 amino acids. The CDR3: CASSSPGTSGTYEQYF. The DNA for the CDR3 is TGTGCCAGCAGTTCCCCTGGCACTAGCGGCACCTACGAGCAGTACTTC.

The chain recombines TRBV4-1 with TRBJ1-5; D possibly corresponds to TRBD1 (5 bases). V lost 0 bases and J lost 0, with 27 bases in between. Germline-derived CDR1 and CDR2 are MGHRA and YSYEKL. The CDR3 extends over 22 amino acids. CDR3 sequence reads: CASSQEHPREESLKISNQPQHF. Here the CDR3 DNA reads TGCGCCAGCAGCCAAGAGCACCCCAGGGAGGAAAGCTTAAAAATTAGCAATCAGCCCCAGCATTTT.

Comments on this clone: Other DNA variants within this sample encode the same CDR3. This sequence joins TRBV2 and TRBJ2-7; D gene unclear. The V end was cut by 5 bases, the J end by 1 base, with 3 bases between. The germline V gene has CDR1 SNHLY and CDR2 FYNNEI. The CDR3 extends over 11 amino acids. The CDR3 DNA follows: TGTGCCAGCAGTCGGTCCTACGAGCAGTACTTC. Its protein is CASSRSYEQYF.

CDR3 sequence: CASSALAGGSTDTQYF. CDR3 nucleotides: TGCGCCAGCAGTGCGCTAGCGGGGGGGAGCACAGATACGCAGTATTTT. The J gene is TRBJ2-3, the V gene TRBV10-2; 12 bases are a match to TRBD2. V dropped 4 bases and J dropped 0; count of bases not matched to a gene: 2. Germline V gene sequence: CDR1 WSHSY, CDR2 SAAADI. The CDR3 sequence is 16 residues long.

This clone is large (0.1 to 1%) within its sample. This sequence joins TRBV13 and TRBJ2-1; possibly TRBD2 for D (5 bases). The germline CDR1 and CDR2 sequences are PRHDT and FYEKMQ (reference sequence). V lost 3 bases, J lost 4 bases, and 13 bases lay in between. CDR3 length: 15 amino acids. The CDR3 is CASSFLSGTYNEQFF. The CDR3 bases are TGTGCCAGCAGCTTTTTGAGCGGAACATACAATGAGCAGTTCTTC.

The count of this clone is one. The chain links TRBV28 to TRBJ2-6, with a possible D match to TRBD2 (6 bases). This CDR3 region has 14 residues. CDR1 MDHEN and CDR2 SYDVKM come from the germline V gene. Trimming removed 6 bases at V and 0 bases at J, with 6 bases between. For the CDR3, the DNA is TGTGCCAGCAGGGAGGGCTCTGGGGCCAACGTCCTGACTTTC. This codes for CASREGSGANVLTF.

This clone came up once. CDR3 sequence: CASSRAGADEQYF. In DNA, the CDR3 is TGCGCCAGCAGCAGGGCAGGGGCGGACGAGCAGTACTTC. The chain links TRBV5-1 to TRBJ2-7, with TRBD1 as a possible D gene (6 bases). Trimming took 4 bases from V and 5 from J, leaving 13 bases between them. Looked up from germline, CDR1 is SGHRS and CDR2 is YFSETQ. The length of the CDR3 is 13 residues.

This clone has more than one count but fewer than ten. V usage is TRBV6-5 and J usage is TRBJ2-7; 9 nucleotides line up with TRBD2. The CDR3 sequence is 16 residues long. CDR1 is MNHEY and CDR2 is SVGAGI in the germline V gene. J lost 3 bases, V lost 4 bases, and 10 bases had no gene match. The CDR3 coding sequence is TGTGCCAGCAGTTTGGCCCTAGCGGGATCACTCTACGAGCAGTACTTC. Protein: CASSLALAGSLYEQYF.